Below, 25 T cell receptor beta chains from the same sample are listed, as sequenced in a study of blood T cells in healthy people across ages. The second PCR ran 7 to 11 cycles with a sample-barcoded 5' primer and J-beta primers. One entry per CDR3 protein, called by TCRdb with MiXCR from the 5' RACE reads. The sample has around 780,000 distinct CDR3 sequences; 20% to 30% are singletons. The sample was also reused in another study, on T cells of mothers and their children.

Sequencing input: blood. These receptors came from a boy aged 5 to 17 in good health.

This clonotype came up a few times. This chain links TRBV11-2 with TRBJ1-6; D is unresolved. V lost 4 bases, J lost 8 bases, and 9 bases lay in between. This CDR3 contains 13 residues. Germline values: CDR1 SGHAT, CDR2 FQNNGV. The DNA for the CDR3 is TGTGCCAGCAGCTCCGCCGCCTATTCACCCCTCCACTTT. It translates to CASSSAAYSPLHF.

The chain uses TRBV2 and TRBJ2-7; a possible D gene is TRBD1 (5 bases). CDR3 length: 15 amino acids. V lost 1 base and J lost 3, with 13 bases in between. Germline assignment: CDR1 SNHLY and CDR2 FYNNEI. CDR3 coding DNA: TGTGCCAGCAGTGAAGGACCGACAGAGTACTACGAGCAGTACTTC. Protein product: CASSEGPTEYYEQYF.

This chain links TRBV20-1 with TRBJ2-3; 14 positions match TRBD2. Germline V gives CDR1 DFQATT, CDR2 SNEGSKA (reference sequence). The CDR3 runs 16 residues. The V segment lost 5 bases and the J segment 0 bases; nucleotides outside the gene matches: 4. The CDR3 loop is CSAAGTSGGSTDTQYF. The CDR3, as DNA: TGCAGTGCTGCCGGGACTAGCGGGGGTAGCACAGATACGCAGTATTTT.

This clonotype was seen more than once but under ten times. The gene calls are TRBV7-9 and TRBJ2-7; 7 nucleotides match TRBD1. J lost 5 bases, V lost 5 bases, and 6 bases had no gene match. Germline loops: CDR1 SEHNR, CDR2 FQNEAQ (reference sequence). The CDR3 has 13 residues. The CDR3 region is CASSDRAADEQYF. CDR3 DNA: TGTGCCAGCAGCGACAGGGCGGCAGACGAGCAGTACTTC.

The genes are TRBV9 and TRBJ2-5; 8 nucleotides align to TRBD1. CDR1 is SGDLS and CDR2 is YYNGEE in the germline V gene. The CDR3 extends over 15 amino acids. With V trimmed by 6 bases and J by 3 bases, 10 bases remained unmatched. DNA of the CDR3: TGTGCCAGCACCCAGGGGGCCGGGACCGAAGAGACCCAGTACTTC. Amino acids: CASTQGAGTEETQYF.

The V call is TRBV5-1, the J call TRBJ2-4; D possibly corresponds to TRBD1 (6 bases). V was clipped by 2 bases and J by 2 bases, with 29 bases between them. The CDR3 is 21 residues long. Looked up from germline, CDR1 is SGHRS and CDR2 is YFSETQ. In nucleotides, the CDR3 is TGCGCCAGCAGCTTTGGCTTTGGTGCCCTTTCTTCGGGACAATCCAAAAACATTCAGTACTTC. Translated, it gives CASSFGFGALSSGQSKNIQYF.

The chain carries TRBV16 and TRBJ2-3; D possibly corresponds to TRBD1 (6 bases). V lost 4 bases, J lost 2 bases, and 13 bases lay in between. This CDR3 contains 15 residues. The germline V gene encodes CDR1 KGHSY and CDR2 FQNENV. CDR3 loop: CASSLQGNPTDTQYF. The CDR3 DNA is TGTGCCAGCAGCCTACAGGGAAACCCCACAGATACGCAGTATTTT.

In this sample, this clonotype turned up a few times. The chain links TRBV20-1 to TRBJ1-2; the D gene is possibly TRBD1 (5 bases). With 6 bases removed from V and 4 bases from J, the gap between germline ends came to 18 bases. The CDR3 spans 14 residues. Germline V gives CDR1 DFQATT, CDR2 SNEGSKA (reference sequence). The CDR3 loop is CSARGGIGGYGYTF. DNA for the CDR3: TGCAGTGCCCGAGGAGGGATCGGGGGCTATGGCTACACCTTC.

This clonotype has just a few counts. The chain has TRBV7-9 and TRBJ2-7; D not resolved. Germline CDR1 and CDR2: SEHNR and FQNEAQ (reference sequence). V was cut by 5 bases and J by 7 bases, with 18 bases left in between. The CDR3 is made up of 14 amino acids. CDR3 sequence reads: CASSPPHGDDEQYF. The CDR3 region has the DNA TGTGCCAGCAGCCCACCACATGGGGATGATGAGCAGTACTTC.

The chain combines TRBV20-1 with TRBJ2-1; 11 bases are a match to TRBD2. CDR3 length: 16 residues. CDR1 is DFQATT, CDR2 SNEGSKA, per germline (reference sequence). V shed 7 bases and J 4 bases; nucleotides not matched to a gene: 12. CDR3 in amino acids: CSVLAGAPDYYNEQFF. In DNA form, the CDR3 reads TGCAGTGTACTAGCGGGGGCCCCAGACTATTACAATGAGCAGTTCTTC.

The chain is built from TRBV5-1 and TRBJ1-5; 7 bases match TRBD1. Germline CDR1 reads SGHRS; CDR2 reads YFSETQ. V was clipped by 0 bases and J by 0 bases; unmatched bases: 6. The CDR3 runs 17 residues. The CDR3 region has the DNA TGCGCCAGCAGCTTGGGAACGGGACAGTTTAGCAATCAGCCCCAGCATTTT. Translating gives CASSLGTGQFSNQPQHF.

The rearrangement uses TRBV6-6 and TRBJ2-1; a weak D match, TRBD1 (7 bases). Trimming pared 6 bases from V and 8 bases from J, leaving 14 bases between. This CDR3 has 13 residues. Germline V gives CDR1 MNHNY, CDR2 SVGAGI (reference sequence). CDR3 DNA sequence: TGTGCCAGCAGCAACAGGGGCGGGGATGAGCAGTTCTTC. Its translation: CASSNRGGDEQFF.

The chain uses TRBV5-1 and TRBJ2-3, with TRBD2 matching over 7 bases. Germline V gives CDR1 SGHRS, CDR2 YFSETQ. The CDR3 totals 17 residues. Trimming cost V 0 bases and J 4 bases; bases outside gene matches: 11. In nucleotides, the CDR3 is TGCGCCAGCAGCTTGGCCTTGGACGGGGGGATCGCAGATACGCAGTATTTT. Encoded protein: CASSLALDGGIADTQYF.

The chain carries TRBV10-3 and TRBJ2-7; D is undetermined. The tail of the sequence fits TRBJ2-1 better, so the J call may be wrong. The germline CDR1 and CDR2 sequences are ENHRY and SYGVKD. The length of the CDR3 is 11 residues. CDR3 in DNA: TGTGCCATCAGTGAGGTCAATGAGCAGTTCTTC. It translates to CAISEVNEQFF.

This chain joins TRBV6-5 and TRBJ2-2; D is unresolved. Germline CDR1 reads MNHEY; CDR2 reads SVGAGI. V gave up 6 bases and J gave up 1 base, with 12 bases separating them. The CDR3 loop spans 15 amino acids. The CDR3: CASRYGRRNTGELFF. The CDR3 DNA reads as TGTGCCAGCAGATACGGACGGAGGAACACCGGGGAGCTGTTTTTT.

This clonotype was counted a few times. The rearrangement uses TRBV12-5 and TRBJ1-1, with 8 nucleotides matching TRBD1. J lost 3 bases, V lost 6 bases, and 6 bases had no gene match. Germline values: CDR1 LGHNT, CDR2 FRNRAP. CDR3 size: 14 residues. This CDR3 reads CASGPMDRDTEAFF. In nucleotides, the CDR3 is TGTGCTAGTGGACCTATGGACAGGGACACTGAAGCTTTCTTT.

The V call is TRBV5-6, the J call TRBJ2-5; 7 bases map to TRBD1. TRBJ2-1 explains the end of the DNA better; the J call may be wrong. The CDR3 is made up of 12 amino acids. Germline CDR1 and CDR2: SGHDT and YYEEEE. CDR3 nucleotide sequence: TGTGCCAGCAGTCGGGACAGCCGTAAGCAGTTCTTC. Translated, it gives CASSRDSRKQFF.

This chain joins TRBV7-9 and TRBJ2-1; either TRBD1 or TRBD2 may supply D (5 bases each). The J call may be faulty, since TRBJ2-5 better matches the DNA end. The CDR3 consists of 12 residues. CDR1 is SEHNR, CDR2 FQNEAQ, per germline (reference sequence). The CDR3 sequence is CASSPGTQTQYF. In DNA, the CDR3 is TGTGCCAGCAGCCCCGGGACGCAGACCCAGTACTTC.

The chain employs TRBV5-1 and TRBJ2-7, with D possibly being TRBD2 (5 bases). The CDR3 runs to 13 residues. Between the trimmed V and J ends, which lost 1 base and 5 bases, there was a span of 10 bases. In germline, CDR1 is SGHRS, CDR2 YFSETQ. CDR3 residues: CASSLRPGDEQYF. CDR3 DNA: TGCGCCAGCAGCTTGAGGCCCGGGGACGAGCAGTACTTC.

The chain combines TRBV10-3 with TRBJ2-7; no definite D call. V lost 5 bases and J lost 0, with 11 bases in between. There are 14 residues in the CDR3. Looked up from germline, CDR1 is ENHRY and CDR2 is SYGVKD. The CDR3 nucleotides are TGTGCCATCAGTACCTCCCAAGGCTCCTACGAGCAGTACTTC. Its protein product is CAISTSQGSYEQYF.

V is TRBV11-2 and J is TRBJ2-6, with 9 bases fitting TRBD2. This CDR3 comprises 18 residues. Losses at the gene ends were 2 bases for V and 0 bases for J; bases not matched to a gene: 5. Germline assignment: CDR1 SGHAT and CDR2 FQNNGV. Here the CDR3 DNA reads TGTGCCAGCAGCTTATCCCTAGCGGGGCGCTCTGGGGCCAACGTCCTGACTTTC. Its translation: CASSLSLAGRSGANVLTF.

V is TRBV12-3 or TRBV12-4 and J is TRBJ2-2, with D unclear. V was clipped by 3 bases and J by 2 bases, with 10 bases between them. The CDR3 is made up of 15 amino acids. The chain's CDR3 is CASSFGFSNTGELFF. CDR3 in DNA: TGTGCCAGCAGTTTTGGGTTTTCAAACACCGGGGAGCTGTTTTTT.

This clonotype came up many times. The chain employs TRBV9 and TRBJ2-1; TRBD2 agrees at 7 bases. V shed 4 bases, J shed 7 bases, and the junction held 8 bases outside the gene matches. Germline V CDR1 and CDR2: SGDLS, YYNGEE. The length of the CDR3 is 14 residues. The CDR3 DNA reads as TGTGCCAGCAGCCCCCAGACTAGCAATAATGAGCAGTTCTTC. Protein sequence: CASSPQTSNNEQFF.

This clonotype occurred a few times. This chain joins TRBV29-1 and TRBJ2-5; 8 positions agree with TRBD2. The CDR3 extends over 14 amino acids. Per germline, CDR1 SQVTM and CDR2 ANQGSEA. With V trimmed by 0 bases and J by 3 bases, 3 bases remained unmatched. CDR3 bases: TGCAGCGTTGAAGATAAGGGACTAGAAGAGACCCAGTACTTC. It is translated as CSVEDKGLEETQYF.

Concerning this clonotype itself: The junction does not match germline at one end; this may be a read error. J is TRBJ2-1 and V is TRBV29-1; the match to TRBD2 covers 9 bases. This CDR3 is 15 amino acids long. Germline CDR1 SQVTM, CDR2 ANQGSEA. CDR3 region: CQAGGLISSYNEQFF. The CDR3 region has the DNA TGTCAAGCGGGGGGCCTTATCAGCTCCTACAATGAGCAGTTCTTC.